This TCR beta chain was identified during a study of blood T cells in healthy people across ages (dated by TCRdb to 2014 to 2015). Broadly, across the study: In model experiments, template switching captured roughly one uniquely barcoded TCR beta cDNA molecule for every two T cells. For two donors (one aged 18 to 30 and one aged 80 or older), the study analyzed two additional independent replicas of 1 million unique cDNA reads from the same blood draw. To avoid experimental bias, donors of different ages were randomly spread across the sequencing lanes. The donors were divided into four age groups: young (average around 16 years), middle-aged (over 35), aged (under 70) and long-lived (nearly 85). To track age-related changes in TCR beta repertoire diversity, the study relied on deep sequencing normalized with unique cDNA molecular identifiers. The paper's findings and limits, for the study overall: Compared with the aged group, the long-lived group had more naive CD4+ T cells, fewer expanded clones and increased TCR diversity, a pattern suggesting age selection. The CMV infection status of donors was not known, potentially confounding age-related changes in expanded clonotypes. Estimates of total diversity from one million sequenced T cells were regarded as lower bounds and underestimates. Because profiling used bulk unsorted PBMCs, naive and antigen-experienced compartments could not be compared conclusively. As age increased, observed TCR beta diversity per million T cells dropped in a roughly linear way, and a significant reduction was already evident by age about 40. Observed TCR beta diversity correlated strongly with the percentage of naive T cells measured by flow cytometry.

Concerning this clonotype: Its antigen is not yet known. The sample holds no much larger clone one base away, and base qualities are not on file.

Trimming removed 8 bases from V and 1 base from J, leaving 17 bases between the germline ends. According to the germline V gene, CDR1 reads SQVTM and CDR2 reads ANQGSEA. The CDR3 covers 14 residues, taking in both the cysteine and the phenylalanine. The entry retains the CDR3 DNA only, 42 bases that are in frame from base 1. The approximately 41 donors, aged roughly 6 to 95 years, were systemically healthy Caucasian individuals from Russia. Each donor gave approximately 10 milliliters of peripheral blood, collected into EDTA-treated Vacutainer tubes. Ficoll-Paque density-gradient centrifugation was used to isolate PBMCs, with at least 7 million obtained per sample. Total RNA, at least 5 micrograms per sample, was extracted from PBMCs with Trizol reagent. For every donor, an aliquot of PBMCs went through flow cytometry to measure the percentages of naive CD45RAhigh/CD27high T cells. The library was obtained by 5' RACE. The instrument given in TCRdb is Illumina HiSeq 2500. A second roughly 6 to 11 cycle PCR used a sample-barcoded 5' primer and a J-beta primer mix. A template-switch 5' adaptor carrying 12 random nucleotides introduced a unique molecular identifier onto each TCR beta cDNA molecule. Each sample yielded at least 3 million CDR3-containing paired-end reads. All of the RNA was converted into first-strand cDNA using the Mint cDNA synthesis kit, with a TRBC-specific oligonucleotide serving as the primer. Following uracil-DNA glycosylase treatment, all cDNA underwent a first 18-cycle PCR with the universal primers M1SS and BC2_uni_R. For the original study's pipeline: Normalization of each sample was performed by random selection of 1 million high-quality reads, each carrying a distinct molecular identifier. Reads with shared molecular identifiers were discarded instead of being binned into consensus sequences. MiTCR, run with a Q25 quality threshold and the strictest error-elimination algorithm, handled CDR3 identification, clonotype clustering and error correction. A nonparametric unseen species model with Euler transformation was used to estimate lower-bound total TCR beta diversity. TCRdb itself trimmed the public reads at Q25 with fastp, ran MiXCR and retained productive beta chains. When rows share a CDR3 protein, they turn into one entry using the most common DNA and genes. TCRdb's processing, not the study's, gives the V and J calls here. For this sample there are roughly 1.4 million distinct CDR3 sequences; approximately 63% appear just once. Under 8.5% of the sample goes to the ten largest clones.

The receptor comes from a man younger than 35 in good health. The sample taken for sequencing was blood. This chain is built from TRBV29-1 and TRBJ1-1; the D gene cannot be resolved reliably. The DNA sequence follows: TGCAGCATGAAAATGTACCGCGGGAACACTGAAGCTTTCTTT. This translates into CSMKMYRGNTEAFF. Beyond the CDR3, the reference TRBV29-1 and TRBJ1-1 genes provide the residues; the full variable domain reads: SAVISQKPSRDICQRGTSLTIQCQVDSQVTMMFWYRQQPGQSLTLIATANQGSEATYESGFVIDKFPISRPNLTFSTLTVSNMSPEDSSIYLCSMKMYRGNTEAFFGQGTRLTVV.